This T cell receptor (beta chain) was found in a study of blood T cells in healthy people across ages. Study findings and constraints: PBMC samples, being unsorted, prevented any conclusive comparison of naive and antigen-experienced cells.

The CDR3 loop spans 17 amino acids. The V and J ends lost 0 bases and 5 bases respectively, with 20 bases between them. The germline CDR1 and CDR2 sequences are DFQATT and SNEGSKA (reference sequence). Through a sample-barcoded 5' primer and a J-beta primer mix, a second PCR was run for roughly 6 to 11 cycles. Tagging of each cDNA molecule was performed by a template-switch adaptor with 12 random nucleotides. Every individual sample yielded 3 million or more paired-end reads (each containing CDR3). Using its own MiXCR run on the 5' RACE reads, TCRdb lists one record per CDR3 protein. The profile shows 600,000 to 1,000,000 distinct CDR3 sequences, more than 45% of them singletons. Per sample, at least 5 micrograms of total RNA were extracted. This clonotype came up a few times. Its antigen is undetermined.

The source is a man younger than 45 in good health. The sample was blood. The J gene is TRBJ2-1, the V gene TRBV20-1; D possibly corresponds to TRBD2 (6 bases). CDR3 sequence reads: CSARDGRDFDPHNEQFF. In DNA, the CDR3 is TGCAGTGCTAGAGACGGAAGGGACTTCGACCCACACAATGAGCAGTTCTTC.